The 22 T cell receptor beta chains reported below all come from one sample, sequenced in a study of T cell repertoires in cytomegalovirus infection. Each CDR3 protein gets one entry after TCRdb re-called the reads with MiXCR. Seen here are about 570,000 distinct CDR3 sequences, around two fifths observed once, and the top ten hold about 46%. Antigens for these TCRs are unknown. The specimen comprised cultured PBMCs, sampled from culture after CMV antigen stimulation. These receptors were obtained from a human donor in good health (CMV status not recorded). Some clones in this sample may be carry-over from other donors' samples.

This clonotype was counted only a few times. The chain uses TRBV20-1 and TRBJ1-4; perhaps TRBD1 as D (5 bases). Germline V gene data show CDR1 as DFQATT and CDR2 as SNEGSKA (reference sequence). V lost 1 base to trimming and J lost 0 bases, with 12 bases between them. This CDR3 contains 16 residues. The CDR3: CSARGQPPTTNEKLFF. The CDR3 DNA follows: TGCAGTGCTAGAGGACAGCCTCCTACAACTAATGAAAAACTGTTTTTT.

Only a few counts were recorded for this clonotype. The CDR3 DNA is TGTGCCAGCACCCCTAGGTGGGGCACAGATACGCAGTATTTT. Translation: CASTPRWGTDTQYF. The chain couples TRBV7-9 to TRBJ2-3, with D unresolved. The V and J ends lost 7 bases and 1 base respectively, with 12 bases between them. This CDR3 region has 14 residues. Germline CDR1 reads SEHNR; CDR2 reads FQNEAQ (reference sequence).

CDR3 residues: CASSIIILQGENTEAFF. The CDR3 DNA reads as TGTGCCAGTAGTATAATTATCTTGCAGGGAGAGAACACTGAAGCTTTCTTT. The J gene is TRBJ1-1, the V gene TRBV19; TRBD1 is a possible D gene (5 bases). CDR1 is LNHDA and CDR2 is SQIVND in the germline V gene (reference sequence). V was pared by 2 bases and J by 1 base, with 17 bases between. There are 17 residues in the CDR3.

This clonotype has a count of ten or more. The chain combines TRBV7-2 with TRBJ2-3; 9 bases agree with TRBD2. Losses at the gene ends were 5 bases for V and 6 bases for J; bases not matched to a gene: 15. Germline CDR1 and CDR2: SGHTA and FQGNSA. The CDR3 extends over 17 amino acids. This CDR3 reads CASSPPRGRAGSDTQYF. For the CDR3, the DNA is TGTGCCAGCAGCCCCCCCCGCGGGAGGGCCGGGTCCGATACGCAGTATTTT. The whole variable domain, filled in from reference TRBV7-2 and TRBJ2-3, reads GAGVSQSPSNKVTEKGKDVELRCDPISGHTALYWYRQSLGQGLEFLIYFQGNSAPDKSGLPSDRFSAERTGGSVSTLTIQRTQQEDSAVYLCASSPPRGRAGSDTQYFGPGTRLTVL.

Here the CDR3 DNA reads TGTGCCAGCAGCCCGGGGGCCATAAGCTCCTACGAGCAGTACTTC. This codes for CASSPGAISSYEQYF. V usage is TRBV7-2 and J usage is TRBJ2-7; D is tentatively TRBD1 or TRBD2 (6 bases each). With 5 bases removed from V and 0 bases from J, the gap between germline ends came to 14 bases. The germline V gene encodes CDR1 SGHTA and CDR2 FQGNSA. The length of the CDR3 is 15 residues. The variable domain in full, with the rest retrieved from reference TRBV7-2 and TRBJ2-7, is GAGVSQSPSNKVTEKGKDVELRCDPISGHTALYWYRQSLGQGLEFLIYFQGNSAPDKSGLPSDRFSAERTGGSVSTLTIQRTQQEDSAVYLCASSPGAISSYEQYFGPGTRLTVT.

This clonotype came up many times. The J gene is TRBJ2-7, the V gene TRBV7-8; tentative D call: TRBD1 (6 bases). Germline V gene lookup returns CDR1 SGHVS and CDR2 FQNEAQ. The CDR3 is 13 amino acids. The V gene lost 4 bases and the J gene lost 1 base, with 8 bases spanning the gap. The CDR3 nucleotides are TGTGCCAGCAGCTCCGGACAGTCCTACGAGCAGTACTTC. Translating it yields CASSSGQSYEQYF.

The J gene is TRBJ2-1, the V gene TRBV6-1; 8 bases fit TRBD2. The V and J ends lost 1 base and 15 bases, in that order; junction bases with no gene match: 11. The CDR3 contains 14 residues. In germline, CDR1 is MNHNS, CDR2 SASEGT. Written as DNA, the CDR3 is TGTGCCAGCAGTGAAGTGGTTTTGGCGGGAGGATCGTTCTTC. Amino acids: CASSEVVLAGGSFF.

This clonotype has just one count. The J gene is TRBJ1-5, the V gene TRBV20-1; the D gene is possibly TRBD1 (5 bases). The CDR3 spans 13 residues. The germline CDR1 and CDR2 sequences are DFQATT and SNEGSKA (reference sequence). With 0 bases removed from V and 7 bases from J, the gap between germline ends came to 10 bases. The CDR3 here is CSARDRGWQPQHF. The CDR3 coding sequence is TGCAGTGCTAGAGATAGGGGATGGCAGCCCCAGCATTTT.

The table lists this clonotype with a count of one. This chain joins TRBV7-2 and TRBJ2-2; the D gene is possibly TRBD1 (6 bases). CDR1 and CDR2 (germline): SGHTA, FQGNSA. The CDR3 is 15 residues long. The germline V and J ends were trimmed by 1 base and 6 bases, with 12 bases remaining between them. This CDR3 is CASSLGDNIAGELFF. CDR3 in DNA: TGTGCCAGCAGCTTAGGGGACAATATAGCCGGGGAGCTGTTTTTT.

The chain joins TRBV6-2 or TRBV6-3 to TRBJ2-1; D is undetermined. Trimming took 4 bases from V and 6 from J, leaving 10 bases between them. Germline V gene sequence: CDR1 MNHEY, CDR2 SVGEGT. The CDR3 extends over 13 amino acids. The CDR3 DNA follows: TGTGCCAGCAGTTGGGCCAGCAGCAATGAGCAGTTCTTC. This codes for CASSWASSNEQFF.

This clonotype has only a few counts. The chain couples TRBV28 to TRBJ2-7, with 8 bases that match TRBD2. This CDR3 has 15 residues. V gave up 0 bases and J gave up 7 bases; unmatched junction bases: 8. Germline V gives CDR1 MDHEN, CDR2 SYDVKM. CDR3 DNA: TGTGCCAGCAGTTTATGGAAAGCGGGGGACCGGGAGCAGTACTTC. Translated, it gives CASSLWKAGDREQYF.

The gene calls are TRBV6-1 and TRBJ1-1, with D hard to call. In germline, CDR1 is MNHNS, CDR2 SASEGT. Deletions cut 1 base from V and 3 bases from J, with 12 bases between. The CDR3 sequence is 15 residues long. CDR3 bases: TGTGCCAGCAGTGAAGGGCCGCGACGGGACACTGAAGCTTTCTTT. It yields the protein CASSEGPRRDTEAFF.

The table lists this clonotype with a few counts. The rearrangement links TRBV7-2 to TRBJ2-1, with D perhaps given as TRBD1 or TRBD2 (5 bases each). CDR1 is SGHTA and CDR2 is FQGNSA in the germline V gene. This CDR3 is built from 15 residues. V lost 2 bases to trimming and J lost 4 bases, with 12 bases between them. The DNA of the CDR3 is TGTGCCAGCAGCTTAACGCCGGGACCTTACAATGAGCAGTTCTTC. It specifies CASSLTPGPYNEQFF.

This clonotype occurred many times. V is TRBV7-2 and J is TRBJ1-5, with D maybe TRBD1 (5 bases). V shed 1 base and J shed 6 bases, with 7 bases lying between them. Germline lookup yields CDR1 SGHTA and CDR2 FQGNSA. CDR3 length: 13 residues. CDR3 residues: CASSLVGGQPQHF. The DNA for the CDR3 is TGTGCCAGCAGCTTAGTCGGGGGTCAGCCCCAGCATTTT. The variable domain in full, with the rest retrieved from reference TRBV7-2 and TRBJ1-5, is GAGVSQSPSNKVTEKGKDVELRCDPISGHTALYWYRQSLGQGLEFLIYFQGNSAPDKSGLPSDRFSAERTGGSVSTLTIQRTQQEDSAVYLCASSLVGGQPQHFGDGTRLSIL.

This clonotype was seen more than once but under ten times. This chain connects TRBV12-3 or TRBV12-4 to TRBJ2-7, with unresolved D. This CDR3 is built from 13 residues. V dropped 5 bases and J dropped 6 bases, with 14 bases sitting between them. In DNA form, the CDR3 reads TGTGCCAGCAGTCCGCCCTTACCTAGCGAGCAGTACTTC. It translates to CASSPPLPSEQYF.

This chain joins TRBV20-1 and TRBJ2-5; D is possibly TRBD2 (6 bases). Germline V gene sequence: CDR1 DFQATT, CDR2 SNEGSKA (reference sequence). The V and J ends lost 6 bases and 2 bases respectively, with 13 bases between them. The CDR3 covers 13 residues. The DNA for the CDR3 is TGCAGTGCCCTCACCGGAGGGCAAGAGACCCAGTACTTC. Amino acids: CSALTGGQETQYF.

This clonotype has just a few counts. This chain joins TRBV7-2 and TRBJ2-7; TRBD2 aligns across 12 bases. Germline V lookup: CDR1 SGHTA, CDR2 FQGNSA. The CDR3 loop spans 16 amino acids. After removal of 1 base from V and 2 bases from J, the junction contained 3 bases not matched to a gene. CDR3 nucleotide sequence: TGTGCCAGCAGCTTAGTTGGGACTAGCGGGCCCTACGAGCAGTACTTC. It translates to CASSLVGTSGPYEQYF.

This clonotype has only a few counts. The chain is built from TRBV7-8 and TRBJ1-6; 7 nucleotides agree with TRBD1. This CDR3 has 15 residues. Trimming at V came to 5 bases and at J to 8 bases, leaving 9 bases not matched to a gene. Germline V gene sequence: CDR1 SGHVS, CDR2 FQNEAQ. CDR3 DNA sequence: TGTGCCAGCAGCGGACAGACAGGGAGAGATTCACCCCTCCACTTT. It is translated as CASSGQTGRDSPLHF. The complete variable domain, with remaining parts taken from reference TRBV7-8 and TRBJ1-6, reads GAGVSQSPRYKVAKRGQDVALRCDPISGHVSLFWYQQALGQGPEFLTYFQNEAQLDKSGLPSDRFFAERPEGSVSTLKIQRTQQEDSAVYLCASSGQTGRDSPLHFGNGTRLTVT.

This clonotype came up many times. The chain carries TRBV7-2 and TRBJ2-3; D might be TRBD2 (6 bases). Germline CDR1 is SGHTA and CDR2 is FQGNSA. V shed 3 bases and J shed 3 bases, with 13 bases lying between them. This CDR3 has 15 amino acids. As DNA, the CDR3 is TGTGCCAGCAGCTTGGGGGGATGGAGGACAGATACGCAGTATTTT. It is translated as CASSLGGWRTDTQYF.

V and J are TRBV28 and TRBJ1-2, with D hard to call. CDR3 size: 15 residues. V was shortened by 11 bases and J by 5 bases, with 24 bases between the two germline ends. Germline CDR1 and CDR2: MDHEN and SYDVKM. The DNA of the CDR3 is TGTGCCGGCCCGGACCGAGATGCCCTGGGGTATGGCTACACCTTC. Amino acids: CAGPDRDALGYGYTF.

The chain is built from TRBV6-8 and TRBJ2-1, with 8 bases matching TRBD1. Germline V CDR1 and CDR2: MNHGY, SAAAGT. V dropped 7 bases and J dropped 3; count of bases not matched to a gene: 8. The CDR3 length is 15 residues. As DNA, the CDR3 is TGTGCCAGCACAACCAAACAGGGGGGCTACAATGAGCAGTTCTTC. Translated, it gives CASTTKQGGYNEQFF.

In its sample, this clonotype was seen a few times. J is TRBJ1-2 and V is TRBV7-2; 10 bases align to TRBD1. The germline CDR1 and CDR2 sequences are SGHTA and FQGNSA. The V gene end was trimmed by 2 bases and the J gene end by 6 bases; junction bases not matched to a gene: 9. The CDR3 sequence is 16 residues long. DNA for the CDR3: TGTGCCAGCAGCTTAACCCCTCGGACAGGGGGAGATGGCTACACCTTC. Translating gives CASSLTPRTGGDGYTF.